Reported below is one T cell receptor beta chain. Its specificity is unknown. A much larger clone differs from this one at a single base, so this may be a read error. A single record per CDR3 protein comes from TCRdb applying MiXCR to the PCR reads. The table shows roughly 10,000 distinct CDR3 sequences, with roughly 22% occurring only once. Trimming stripped 6 bases from V and 6 bases from J, with 12 bases between. CDR3 length equals 13 residues. This sample is drawn from a study of molecular identifiers for immune sequencing clone quantification. Regarding the study as a whole: Detection of one spiked Jurkat cell's TCR RNA reportedly worked in 1 million or so naive cells. In naive cells, clones above 20 RNA copies held under 1% of molecules, whereas in effector cells they held over 98%. Identical TCR molecules that share a barcode could lead to an underestimation of highly expanded clone sizes.

The authors gated naive CD8 T cells as CD8+CD4-CCR7+CD45RA+ for sorting. This rearrangement joins TRBV12-3 or TRBV12-4 to TRBJ1-5; no reliable D call. This TCR derives from a human donor in good health. Some libraries in this study had Jurkat cell RNA spiked in. Material: naive CD8+ T cells from blood, with Jurkat cell RNA spiked in. Subset described: FACS-sorted CD8+CD4-CCR7+CD45RA+ naive T cells. The CDR3 loop reads CASSLTYSQPQHF. The CDR3, as DNA: TGTGCCAGCAGCCTCACTTACAGTCAGCCCCAGCATTTT.